This entry describes one T cell receptor beta chain. This specimen belongs to a study of T-cell reconstitution after alpha-beta-depleted transplantation in children. Preparing the TCRbeta library involved the use of unique molecular identifiers. One entry per CDR3 protein results from TCRdb running MiXCR on the PCR reads. The sample holds about 540,000 distinct CDR3 sequences; approximately 16% are singletons and the top ten take 3.3%. The CDR3 runs to 15 residues. In germline, CDR1 is SEHNR, CDR2 FQNEAQ (reference sequence). The J segment lost 7 bases and the V segment lost 4 bases, leaving 11 bases of the junction unmatched.

The chain employs TRBV7-9 and TRBJ2-7, with TRBD2 matching 9 bases. This clonotype originated in a human donor who donated a stem cell graft to a child with acute lymphoblastic leukemia. The source was PBMCs from the stem cell graft donor, collected from the stem cell graft. CDR3: CASSSIARSGGEQYF. CDR3 DNA sequence: TGTGCCAGCAGCTCCATTGCACGTAGCGGGGGTGAGCAGTACTTC.